Described below is a single TCR beta chain sequence and its context. This clone was picked up a small number of times. The antigen it binds to is not known. The read gets to within 3 residues of the CDR3 end, and the germline J gene fills in the rest. The data are from a study of T cell clonality in common variable immunodeficiency (dated by TCRdb to between 2014 and 2016). Predominantly Caucasian heritage was noted among both the CVID patients and the healthy controls. From each donor, roughly 4.5 to 8.5 ml of heparinized peripheral whole blood was collected. Genomic DNA from adults with common variable immune deficiency (CVID) and from healthy adult controls was used to sequence TCRbeta CDR3 repertoires. The control group comprised about 22 healthy adult volunteers, roughly 12 female and around ten male, aged about 23 to 75 years with a mean age of 34. Diluted blood was density-centrifuged over Hypaque 1077 or Ficoll-Paque to isolate peripheral blood mononuclear cells. Genomic DNA was obtained from unsorted mononuclear cells through either Qiagen column purification or a centrifugation-based method.

For sequencing input, CVID and control samples contributed equivalent amounts of genomic DNA. For every sample, a 60 bp segment covering the rearranged TCRbeta CDR3 region was amplified and then sequenced. TCRbeta amplification used the immunoSEQ assay, a bias-corrected multiplex PCR with high-throughput sequencing. Per the source publication's procedure: Every unique nucleotide sequence was considered a clone and was annotated with V, D and J genes, copy number and frequency. Sequences were labeled productive if in frame, and non-productive if out of frame or containing stop codons. Clonality was calculated from Shannon's entropy as previously described. The predicted amino acid sequences of productive clones were used to derive mean CDR3 Kyte-Doolittle hydropathy. Hierarchical clustering of scaled V gene usage was performed with the R hclust function using Manhattan distance and complete linkage. To assess clone sharing by CDR3 amino acid sequence, 12 repertoires per group were resampled over 100 rounds. The repertoires were searched for 70 published EBV-specific TCRbeta sequences and some 240 published CMV-specific TCRbeta sequences. Two CVID samples yielding fewer than 10,000 sequences were excluded from analysis, leaving 42 CVID repertoires. As stored in TCRdb, this immuneACCESS dataset retains in-frame rearrangements with V and J assigned. A fraction of the clones does not appear; measured against another copy, unresolved V genes explain less than half of the discrepancy, and the remainder lacks a known reason. That table furnishes V, J and clone size, whereas the DNA furnished D and trimming. This sample shows around 45,000 clones, and none of them turns up only once. The ten largest account for 10% of the sample.

Here is what the overall study found, with its caveats: Fewer deletions and N-nucleotide insertions were reportedly observed in CVID TCRbeta sequences, and highly modified clones with 13 or more V deletions were reportedly absent from CVID TCRbeta sequences. Increased TCRbeta clonality was found in CVID subjects compared with healthy controls (t-test p = 0.018), with the increase being most characteristic of about a third of subjects. The authors noted that sequencing repertoires of T cell subpopulations would be needed to clarify what caused the increased clonality in CVID. Even though DNA input was the same, control samples had an average of about 90,000 unique sequences each, compared with some 32,000 in CVID samples. Healthy controls shared more TCRbeta clones with each other than CVID subjects shared among themselves (p < 0.0001). Differences among patients in the CVID cohort limited the correlations between repertoire features and clinical complications.

V is pared back by 8 bases and J by 7 bases, with 15 bases lying between the germline termini. Including the terminal cysteine and phenylalanine, the CDR3 comprises 13 residues. The CDR3 was read in part: 30 bases, with the frame set at base 1. CDR1 and CDR2 are read off the germline V gene as ENHRY and SYGVKD. The sequence was obtained from a person aged 18 to 70 in good health. The chain joins TRBV10-3 to TRBJ2-1; TRBD1 is a possible D gene, resting on 5 matching bases. Source material: peripheral blood mononuclear cells. The covered CDR3 bases are TGTGCCATCGGGGCCTCAGGACCGAATGAG. This yields the protein CAIGASGPNE. The full CDR3 is CAIGASGPNEQFF.